Listed below are T cell receptor beta chains from one sample, sequenced in a study of OX40 agonist ivuxolimab in advanced cancers. This table comes from immunoSEQ multiplex PCR, and its TCRdb copy is limited to in-frame clones, with some not included. The sample holds approximately 100,000 clones; about nine tenths are singletons and the top ten take 0.31%. This material consisted of CD4+ or CD8+ T cells sorted from blood, taken in a trial of the OX40 agonist ivuxolimab. The origin of the receptors is an adult with an advanced solid tumor such as melanoma, head and neck, liver or kidney cancer. Both conserved end residues are part of each CDR3. Each record gives: D gene, J gene, clone size, V gene, CDR3 protein, CDR3 DNA. D genes are given only for firm matches. Clone size, where shown, is once, few, many, or a class for clones that have expanded.

D gene: TRBD2; J gene: TRBJ2-7; clone size: .; V gene: TRBV28; CDR3 protein: CASSSPAGGLIEQYF; CDR3 DNA: TGTGCCAGCAGTTCTCCCGCGGGAGGGCTTATCGAGCAGTACTTC
D gene: .; J gene: TRBJ1-2; clone size: .; V gene: TRBV6-6; CDR3 protein: CASSPGTRYGYTF; CDR3 DNA: TGTGCCAGCAGCCCCGGGACTCGGTATGGCTACACCTTC
D gene: TRBD1; J gene: TRBJ1-1; clone size: .; V gene: TRBV11-3; CDR3 protein: CASSRDSSNTEAFF; CDR3 DNA: TGTGCCAGCAGCCGGGACAGTTCGAACACTGAAGCTTTCTTT
D gene: .; J gene: TRBJ2-4; clone size: .; V gene: TRBV18; CDR3 protein: CASSPPNRGRNIQYF; CDR3 DNA: TGTGCCAGCTCACCACCGAATCGCGGGCGGAACATTCAGTACTTC
D gene: TRBD2; J gene: TRBJ2-7; clone size: .; V gene: TRBV18; CDR3 protein: CASSAGTSREQYF; CDR3 DNA: TGTGCCAGCTCCGCCGGGACTAGCCGCGAGCAGTACTTC
D gene: .; J gene: TRBJ1-5; clone size: .; V gene: TRBV7-9; CDR3 protein: CASSLTGTRGSNQPQHF; CDR3 DNA: TGTGCCAGCAGCTTAACGGGTACGCGGGGGAGCAATCAGCCCCAGCATTTT
D gene: TRBD2; J gene: TRBJ2-7; clone size: .; V gene: TRBV7-2; CDR3 protein: CASRTSGLYEQYF; CDR3 DNA: TGTGCCAGCCGGACTAGCGGGCTCTACGAGCAGTACTTC
D gene: .; J gene: TRBJ2-7; clone size: .; V gene: TRBV7-9; CDR3 protein: CASSFGSFYEQYF; CDR3 DNA: TGTGCCAGCAGCTTCGGCAGCTTTTACGAGCAGTACTTC
D gene: TRBD1; J gene: TRBJ1-1; clone size: .; V gene: TRBV27; CDR3 protein: CASLTGQGPNTEAFF; CDR3 DNA: TGTGCCAGCCTTACAGGACAGGGACCGAACACTGAAGCTTTCTTT
D gene: .; J gene: TRBJ2-6; clone size: .; V gene: TRBV15; CDR3 protein: CATSRTGRGGTLFGGANVLTF; CDR3 DNA: TGTGCCACCAGCAGGACAGGGAGGGGCGGGACTCTTTTTGGTGGGGCCAACGTCCTGACTTTC
D gene: .; J gene: TRBJ1-6; clone size: .; V gene: TRBV27; CDR3 protein: CASGQFNSPLHF; CDR3 DNA: TGTGCCAGCGGGCAGTTTAATTCACCCCTCCACTTT
D gene: .; J gene: TRBJ1-1; clone size: .; V gene: TRBV7-2; CDR3 protein: CASKFRGGPNTEAFF; CDR3 DNA: TGTGCCAGCAAGTTTAGGGGGGGCCCGAACACTGAAGCTTTCTTT
D gene: TRBD1; J gene: TRBJ2-2; clone size: .; V gene: TRBV7-9; CDR3 protein: CASRTTGYTGELFF; CDR3 DNA: TGTGCCAGCAGAACGACAGGGTACACCGGGGAGCTGTTTTTT
D gene: TRBD1; J gene: TRBJ1-1; clone size: .; V gene: TRBV19; CDR3 protein: CASTVPGTGGLMNTEAFF; CDR3 DNA: TGTGCCAGTACCGTTCCGGGGACAGGGGGCCTTATGAACACTGAAGCTTTCTTT
D gene: .; J gene: TRBJ2-4; clone size: .; V gene: TRBV7-2; CDR3 protein: CASSSNRGNIQYF; CDR3 DNA: TGTGCCAGCAGCTCGAATAGGGGGAACATTCAGTACTTC
D gene: TRBD1; J gene: TRBJ1-5; clone size: .; V gene: TRBV6-6; CDR3 protein: CASSYLAGGQPQHF; CDR3 DNA: TGTGCCAGCAGTTACCTGGCAGGGGGCCAGCCCCAGCATTTT
D gene: .; J gene: TRBJ2-7; clone size: .; V gene: TRBV7-2; CDR3 protein: CASSSTQGYEQYF; CDR3 DNA: TGTGCCAGCAGTTCTACACAGGGCTACGAGCAGTACTTC
D gene: TRBD1; J gene: TRBJ1-2; clone size: .; V gene: TRBV6-1; CDR3 protein: CASRGQGSGYTF; CDR3 DNA: TGTGCCAGCAGGGGACAGGGGAGCGGCTACACCTTC
D gene: TRBD1; J gene: TRBJ1-2; clone size: .; V gene: TRBV28; CDR3 protein: CASSRQGHFGYGYTF; CDR3 DNA: TGTGCCAGCAGTCGACAGGGCCACTTCGGGTATGGCTACACCTTC
D gene: TRBD1; J gene: TRBJ1-1; clone size: .; V gene: TRBV7-8; CDR3 protein: CASSLGQGNTEAFF; CDR3 DNA: TGTGCCAGCAGCTTGGGACAGGGGAACACTGAAGCTTTCTTT
D gene: TRBD2; J gene: TRBJ2-5; clone size: .; V gene: TRBV7-2; CDR3 protein: CASSLRTSGRGRETQYF; CDR3 DNA: TGTGCCAGCAGCTTAAGGACTAGCGGGAGGGGGAGAGAGACCCAGTACTTC
D gene: .; J gene: TRBJ2-5; clone size: .; V gene: TRBV30; CDR3 protein: CAWAQIVEETQYF; CDR3 DNA: TGTGCCTGGGCACAGATTGTAGAGGAGACCCAGTACTTC
D gene: .; J gene: TRBJ1-5; clone size: .; V gene: TRBV4-2; CDR3 protein: CASSQDWGNQPQHF; CDR3 DNA: TGTGCCAGCAGCCAAGATTGGGGCAATCAGCCCCAGCATTTT
D gene: TRBD2; J gene: TRBJ2-3; clone size: .; V gene: TRBV5-1; CDR3 protein: CASRQTSVSTDTQYF; CDR3 DNA: TGCGCCAGCAGGCAGACTAGCGTCAGCACAGATACGCAGTATTTT
D gene: .; J gene: TRBJ1-5; clone size: .; V gene: TRBV9; CDR3 protein: CASSTSGDQPQHF; CDR3 DNA: TGTGCCAGCAGCACATCAGGGGATCAGCCCCAGCATTTT
D gene: TRBD2; J gene: TRBJ2-1; clone size: .; V gene: TRBV5-3; CDR3 protein: CAPIAGELSGNEQFF; CDR3 DNA: TGTGCCCCGATAGCGGGAGAACTTTCGGGGAATGAGCAGTTCTTC
D gene: TRBD2; J gene: TRBJ2-1; clone size: .; V gene: TRBV5-8; CDR3 protein: CASSLGLAGVSYNEQFF; CDR3 DNA: TGTGCCAGCAGCTTGGGACTAGCGGGAGTCTCCTACAATGAGCAGTTCTTC
D gene: .; J gene: TRBJ2-3; clone size: once; V gene: TRBV19; CDR3 protein: CASSITSSDTQYF; CDR3 DNA: TGTGCCAGTAGTATTACATCGTCGGATACGCAGTATTTT
D gene: .; J gene: TRBJ1-5; clone size: once; V gene: TRBV28; CDR3 protein: CASRRDYSNQPQHF; CDR3 DNA: TGTGCCAGCCGTAGGGATTATAGCAATCAGCCCCAGCATTTT
D gene: TRBD2; J gene: TRBJ2-5; clone size: .; V gene: TRBV28; CDR3 protein: CASSLNGRRQETQYF; CDR3 DNA: TGTGCCAGCAGTTTAAACGGGAGGCGGCAGGAGACCCAGTACTTC
D gene: .; J gene: TRBJ2-7; clone size: .; V gene: TRBV11-2; CDR3 protein: CASRRTYEQYF; CDR3 DNA: TGTGCCAGCAGGAGGACGTACGAGCAGTACTTC
D gene: .; J gene: TRBJ2-7; clone size: .; V gene: TRBV7-8; CDR3 protein: CASSPGGVSYEQYF; CDR3 DNA: TGTGCCAGCAGCCCCGGAGGAGTCTCCTACGAGCAGTACTTC